The present T cell receptor (beta chain) was sequenced within a study of blood T cells in healthy people across ages. A second about 7 to 11 cycle PCR used barcoded and J-beta primers. Using its own MiXCR run on the 5' RACE reads, TCRdb lists one record per CDR3 protein. The repertoire holds almost 1 million distinct CDR3 sequences, with roughly 51% as singletons. Every participating donor contributed about 10 milliliters of peripheral blood through a draw. Extractions gave at least 5 micrograms of total RNA per sample. There are 21 residues in the CDR3. Germline CDR1 is SGDLS and CDR2 is YYNGEE. Trimming took 0 bases from V and 2 from J; bases not matched to a gene: 21. Of note for this clonotype: Its target is unknown.

Findings of the study overall: While age rose, TCR beta diversity per million T cells dropped in a roughly linear way. There were more naive CD4+ cells and higher diversity in long-lived donors than in aged donors.

This receptor was identified in a woman between 55 and 75 years old in good health. The chain employs TRBV9 and TRBJ2-5, with 8 bases lining up with TRBD2. Specimen: blood. In DNA form, the CDR3 reads TGTGCCAGCAGCGTAGCTAAAGTCTGCCCCCGGGAGGGGGTCCGACAAGAGACCCAGTACTTC. This encodes CASSVAKVCPREGVRQETQYF.